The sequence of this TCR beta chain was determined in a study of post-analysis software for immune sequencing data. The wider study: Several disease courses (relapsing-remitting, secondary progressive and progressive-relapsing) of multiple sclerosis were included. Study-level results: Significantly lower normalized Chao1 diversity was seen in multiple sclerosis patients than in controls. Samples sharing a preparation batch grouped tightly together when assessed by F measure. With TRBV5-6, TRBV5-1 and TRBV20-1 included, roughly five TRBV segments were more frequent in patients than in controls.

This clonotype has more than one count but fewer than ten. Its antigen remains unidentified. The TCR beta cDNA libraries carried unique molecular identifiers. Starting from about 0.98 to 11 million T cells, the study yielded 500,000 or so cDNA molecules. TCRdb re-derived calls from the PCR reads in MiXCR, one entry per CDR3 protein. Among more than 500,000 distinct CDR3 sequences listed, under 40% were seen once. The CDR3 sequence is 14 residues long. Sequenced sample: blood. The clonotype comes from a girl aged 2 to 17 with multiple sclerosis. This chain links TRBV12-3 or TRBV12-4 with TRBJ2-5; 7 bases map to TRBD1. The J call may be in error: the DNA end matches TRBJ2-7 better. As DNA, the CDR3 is TGTGCCACCAACGCACAGGGGAACGCCTACGAGCAGTACTTC. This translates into CATNAQGNAYEQYF.